One and the same sample provided the 3 T cell receptor beta chains below, sequenced in a study of blood T cell repertoires in COVID-19. Profiling relied on immunoSEQ multiplex PCR, and the TCRdb table lists in-frame clones only, not all of them. The sample holds about 160,000 clones; over 75% are singletons and the top ten take approximately 6%. Sequenced material: PBMCs or T cells enriched from blood (not recorded which). The origin of the receptors is a man aged 40-55 years who had recovered from COVID-19.

The CDR3 here is CASSRADTQYF. CDR3 sequence (DNA): TGTGCCAGCAGCCGAGCAGATACGCAGTATTTT. This rearrangement joins TRBV3-1 (or the pseudogene TRBV3-2) to TRBJ2-3, with D hard to call. The germline V gene encodes CDR1 LGHDT and CDR2 YNNKEL (reference sequence). Trimming removed 4 bases at V and 4 bases at J, with 3 bases between. This CDR3 region has 11 residues.

This chain uses TRBV7-2 with TRBJ2-3; TRBD2 matches at 7 bases. The J segment lost 1 base and the V segment lost 1 base, leaving 2 bases of the junction unmatched. This CDR3 has 15 amino acids. Germline V gene sequence: CDR1 SGHTA, CDR2 FQGNSA. The CDR3 here is CASSLGAGGTDTQYF. The CDR3 bases are TGTGCCAGCAGCTTAGGGGCGGGGGGCACAGATACGCAGTATTTT.

This clone showed up many times. The gene calls are TRBV4-1 and TRBJ1-2; 12 nucleotides align to TRBD1. Germline V gives CDR1 MGHRA, CDR2 YSYEKL. The V segment lost 3 bases and the J segment 8 bases; nucleotides outside the gene matches: 7. The CDR3 spans 15 residues. Written as DNA, the CDR3 is TGCGCCAGCAGCCATCACCGGGACAGGGGGCAAGGCTACACCTTC. Translation gives CASSHHRDRGQGYTF.